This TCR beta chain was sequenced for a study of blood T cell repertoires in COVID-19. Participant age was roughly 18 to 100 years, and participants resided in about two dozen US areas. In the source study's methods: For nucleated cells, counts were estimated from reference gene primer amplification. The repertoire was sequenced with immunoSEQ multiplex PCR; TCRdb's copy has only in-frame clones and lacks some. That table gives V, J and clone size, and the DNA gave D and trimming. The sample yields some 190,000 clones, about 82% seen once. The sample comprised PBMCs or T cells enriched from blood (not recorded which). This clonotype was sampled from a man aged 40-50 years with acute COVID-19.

Here the CDR3 reads CASSLGGGMGNTIYF. The CDR3 DNA sequence: TGTGCCAGCAGCTTAGGAGGCGGTATGGGAAACACCATATATTTT. The chain employs TRBV7-9 and TRBJ1-3; D is ambiguous. Germline CDR1 reads SEHNR; CDR2 reads FQNEAQ (reference sequence). The V end was cut by 1 base, the J end by 4 bases, with 11 bases between. The length of the CDR3 is 15 residues.